This TCR beta chain was profiled in a study of T cells expressing NK-cell markers. This CDR3 spans 14 amino acids. Generation of TCR beta cDNA was performed by 5'RACE template switching incorporating UMIs. TCRdb reprocessed the 5' RACE reads and stores each CDR3 protein as one record, lacking DNA. This table holds about 180,000 distinct CDR3 sequences. Sequenced sample: blood T cells: a sorted CD56 or NKG2C T cell subset, CD4+ or CD8+ T cells, or bulk PBMC T cells (not recorded which). This sequence joins TRBV12-3 or TRBV12-4 and TRBJ1-3; as DNA is missing, the TRBD1 call by TCRdb cannot be tested. The receptor was derived from a man aged 18 to 69 in good health. The CDR3 sequence: CASSFQGPRNTIYF.